Judged by abundance, the clone carrying this TCR beta chain is medium-sized. Its target is not known. The time point: week 35, safety follow-up. Every vaccine dose comprised 300 ug of mutant IDH1 20-mer peptide plus topical imiquimod. The CDR3 runs to 14 residues. V shed 2 bases and J shed 10 bases, with 18 bases lying between them. The V gene's germline CDR1 is SGDLS and CDR2 YYNGEE. Clones were read by immunoSEQ multiplex PCR, and TCRdb kept only the in-frame ones, dropping some. The data hold about 48,000 clones, with under 85% observed a single time. This sample was taken from a study of a mutant IDH1 vaccine in newly diagnosed glioma.

Sequencing was performed on PBMCs, taken from a glioma patient whose treatment included an IDH1 peptide vaccine. The chain is built from TRBV9 and TRBJ1-1; perhaps TRBD1 as D (5 bases). The receptor's source is a man between 40 and 49 years old with glioma. The CDR3 region has the DNA TGTGCCAGCAGCGTGCCCCGGGCTTCGGGGGTAGCTTTCTTT. Translation gives CASSVPRASGVAFF.